This entry features one TCR beta chain sequence. Its specificity is unknown. Profiling relied on immunoSEQ multiplex PCR, and the TCRdb table lists in-frame clones only, not all of them. Of some 120,000 clones listed, roughly 87% are singletons. The entry originates in a study of T cell responses to AZD1222 COVID-19 vaccine. The study, taken as a whole, reports: Reports say nearly half of spike-specific TCRs go after unmutated variant regions.

The V segment lost 5 bases and the J segment 6 bases; nucleotides outside the gene matches: 12. This CDR3 is 15 amino acids long. Germline CDR1 reads LGHDT; CDR2 reads YNNKEL (reference sequence). Sequenced here: peripheral blood, sampled on day 0 of AZD1222 vaccination. The sequence derives from an adult in good health. The chain employs TRBV3-1 (or the pseudogene TRBV3-2) and TRBJ1-1, with 7 bases matching TRBD1. DNA of the CDR3: TGTGCCAGCAGCTTCGGACAGGAAAGTTTCGCTGAAGCTTTCTTT. Its translation: CASSFGQESFAEAFF.